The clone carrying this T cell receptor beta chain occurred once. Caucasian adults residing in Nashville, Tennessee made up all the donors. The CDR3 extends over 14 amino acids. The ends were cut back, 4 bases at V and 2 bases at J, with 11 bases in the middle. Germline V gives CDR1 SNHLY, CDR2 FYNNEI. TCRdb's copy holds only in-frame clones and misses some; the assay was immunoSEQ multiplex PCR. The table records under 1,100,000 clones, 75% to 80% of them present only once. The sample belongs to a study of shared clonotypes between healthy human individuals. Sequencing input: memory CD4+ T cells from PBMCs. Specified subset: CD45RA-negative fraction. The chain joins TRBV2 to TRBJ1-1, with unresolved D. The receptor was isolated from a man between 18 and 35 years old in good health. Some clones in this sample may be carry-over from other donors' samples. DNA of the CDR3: TGTGCCAGCAGTGGATGGGGAACCAACACTGAAGCTTTCTTT. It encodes CASSGWGTNTEAFF.